These T cell receptor beta chains were read from a single sample in a study of blood T cell repertoires in COVID-19. Profiling relied on immunoSEQ multiplex PCR, and the TCRdb table lists in-frame clones only, not all of them. Seen here are approximately 210,000 clones, about 87% observed once, and the top ten hold 1.5% to 2%. The material sequenced was peripheral blood. These TCRs come from a man between 70 and 80 years old with acute or convalescent COVID-19. Each CDR3 is given with its conserved first and last residue. A D gene is named only where the DNA matches it firmly. The listing skips clone size in some rows; elsewhere it reads once, few, many or a size class.

CDR3 protein: CATSRDINSPLHF
CDR3 DNA: TGTGCCACCAGCAGGGACATTAATTCACCCCTCCACTTT
D gene: NA
V gene: TRBV15
clone size: NA
J gene: TRBJ1-6

CDR3 protein: CASSKGQTHSGNTIYF
CDR3 DNA: TGTGCCAGCAGCAAGGGACAGACTCACTCTGGAAACACCATATATTTT
D gene: TRBD1
V gene: TRBV7-2
clone size: NA
J gene: TRBJ1-3

CDR3 protein: CASSLEGVRVEQFF
CDR3 DNA: TGTGCCAGCAGCTTAGAGGGCGTCAGGGTTGAGCAGTTCTTC
D gene: NA
V gene: TRBV7-9
clone size: NA
J gene: TRBJ2-1

CDR3 protein: CASSIANRAYEQYF
CDR3 DNA: TGTGCCAGTAGTATAGCAAACAGGGCCTACGAGCAGTACTTC
D gene: NA
V gene: TRBV19
clone size: NA
J gene: TRBJ2-7

CDR3 protein: CASRTGSSSGNTIYF
CDR3 DNA: TGTGCCAGTAGGACAGGGTCGAGCTCTGGAAACACCATATATTTT
D gene: TRBD1
V gene: TRBV19
clone size: once
J gene: TRBJ1-3

CDR3 protein: CASSLEGQGINEKLFF
CDR3 DNA: TGTGCCAGCAGCTTGGAGGGACAGGGAATAAATGAAAAACTGTTTTTT
D gene: TRBD1
V gene: TRBV5-5
clone size: NA
J gene: TRBJ1-4

CDR3 protein: CASSGGLAGGSYETQYF
CDR3 DNA: TGTGCCAGCAGCGGGGGACTAGCGGGAGGGTCGTATGAGACCCAGTACTTC
D gene: TRBD2
V gene: TRBV9
clone size: NA
J gene: TRBJ2-5

CDR3 protein: CASSLNSLPYEQYF
CDR3 DNA: TGTGCCAGCAGCTTGAACAGCCTCCCCTACGAGCAGTACTTC
D gene: NA
V gene: TRBV5-5
clone size: NA
J gene: TRBJ2-7

CDR3 protein: CSVEGLADQETQYF
CDR3 DNA: TGCAGCGTTGAAGGCCTAGCGGACCAAGAGACCCAGTACTTC
D gene: TRBD2
V gene: TRBV29-1
clone size: NA
J gene: TRBJ2-5

CDR3 protein: CASSLSGGRIYEQYF
CDR3 DNA: TGTGCCAGCAGCTTATCCGGCGGGAGGATCTACGAGCAGTACTTC
D gene: TRBD2
V gene: TRBV7-2
clone size: NA
J gene: TRBJ2-7

CDR3 protein: CSVEGLGGAQETQYF
CDR3 DNA: TGCAGCGTTGAAGGCCTAGGCGGGGCCCAAGAGACCCAGTACTTC
D gene: NA
V gene: TRBV29-1
clone size: NA
J gene: TRBJ2-5

CDR3 protein: CASSQGVAGPYNEQFF
CDR3 DNA: TGTGCCAGCAGCCAGGGGGTTGCGGGCCCCTACAATGAGCAGTTCTTC
D gene: TRBD1
V gene: TRBV5-8
clone size: NA
J gene: TRBJ2-1

CDR3 protein: CASSRQDHMNTEAFF
CDR3 DNA: TGCGCCAGCAGCCGACAAGACCACATGAACACTGAAGCTTTCTTT
D gene: NA
V gene: TRBV5-1
clone size: NA
J gene: TRBJ1-1

CDR3 protein: CASSLQAYEQYF
CDR3 DNA: TGTGCCAGCAGCTTACAGGCCTACGAGCAGTACTTC
D gene: NA
V gene: TRBV11-2
clone size: NA
J gene: TRBJ2-7

CDR3 protein: CASSSGSGAVYGYTF
CDR3 DNA: TGCGCCAGCAGCTCGGGGAGTGGAGCGGTCTATGGCTACACCTTC
D gene: NA
V gene: TRBV5-1
clone size: NA
J gene: TRBJ1-2

CDR3 protein: CASSPKADQGKYEQYF
CDR3 DNA: TGTGCCAGTAGTCCAAAGGCGGACCAGGGTAAGTACGAGCAGTACTTC
D gene: NA
V gene: TRBV19
clone size: NA
J gene: TRBJ2-7

CDR3 protein: CASSQEASGRNQPQHF
CDR3 DNA: TGCGCCAGCAGCCAAGAGGCCTCAGGCCGCAATCAGCCCCAGCATTTT
D gene: NA
V gene: TRBV4-1
clone size: NA
J gene: TRBJ1-5

CDR3 protein: CASSPRDRGRRNEQFF
CDR3 DNA: TGTGCCAGCAGCCCCCGGGACAGGGGGCGACGCAATGAGCAGTTCTTC
D gene: TRBD1
V gene: TRBV7-2
clone size: NA
J gene: TRBJ2-1

CDR3 protein: CATSDPGQVFNNEQFF
CDR3 DNA: TGTGCCACCAGTGACCCAGGACAGGTCTTCAACAATGAGCAGTTCTTC
D gene: TRBD1
V gene: TRBV24-1
clone size: NA
J gene: TRBJ2-1

CDR3 protein: CASSLTSSHTDTQYF
CDR3 DNA: TGTGCCAGCAGCCTGACTAGCTCACACACAGATACGCAGTATTTT
D gene: TRBD2
V gene: TRBV7-6
clone size: NA
J gene: TRBJ2-3

CDR3 protein: CASSQDRVSTEAFF
CDR3 DNA: TGCGCCAGCAGCCAAGACAGGGTGTCAACTGAAGCTTTCTTT
D gene: NA
V gene: TRBV4-3
clone size: once
J gene: TRBJ1-1

CDR3 protein: CASSLSGQGAGYEQYF
CDR3 DNA: TGTGCCAGCAGCTTGTCGGGACAGGGGGCTGGGTACGAGCAGTACTTC
D gene: TRBD1
V gene: TRBV5-5
clone size: NA
J gene: TRBJ2-7

CDR3 protein: CASSPQLYTGELFF
CDR3 DNA: TGTGCCAGCAGCCCTCAACTTTACACCGGGGAGCTGTTTTTT
D gene: NA
V gene: TRBV7-2
clone size: NA
J gene: TRBJ2-2

CDR3 protein: CASSFGTTRWEIQYF
CDR3 DNA: TGTGCCAGCAGCTTCGGGACTACAAGGTGGGAGATCCAGTACTTC
D gene: TRBD2
V gene: TRBV7-9
clone size: NA
J gene: TRBJ2-5

CDR3 protein: CASSSILGGQETQYF
CDR3 DNA: TGTGCCAGCAGCTCCATCCTCGGGGGGCAAGAGACCCAGTACTTC
D gene: TRBD2
V gene: TRBV7-2
clone size: NA
J gene: TRBJ2-5

CDR3 protein: CASSQGYTETQYF
CDR3 DNA: TGTGCCAGCAGCCAGGGGTATACAGAGACCCAGTACTTC
D gene: NA
V gene: TRBV2
clone size: NA
J gene: TRBJ2-5

CDR3 protein: CASSYSHRPNTGELFF
CDR3 DNA: TGTGCCAGCAGTTACTCTCACAGACCGAACACCGGGGAGCTGTTTTTT
D gene: NA
V gene: TRBV6-5
clone size: NA
J gene: TRBJ2-2

CDR3 protein: CASSGQGNNYGYTF
CDR3 DNA: TGTGCCAGCAGCGGACAGGGAAATAACTATGGCTACACCTTC
D gene: TRBD1
V gene: TRBV7-9
clone size: NA
J gene: TRBJ1-2

CDR3 protein: CASSQSGTGRYEQYF
CDR3 DNA: TGTGCCAGCAGCCAATCCGGGACAGGGCGTTACGAGCAGTACTTC
D gene: TRBD1
V gene: TRBV7-3
clone size: NA
J gene: TRBJ2-7

CDR3 protein: CASSPRTGKPRNTEAFF
CDR3 DNA: TGTGCCAGCAGTCCCCGGACAGGGAAGCCGCGGAACACTGAAGCTTTCTTT
D gene: TRBD1
V gene: TRBV27
clone size: NA
J gene: TRBJ1-1

CDR3 protein: CASSPLLDTYNEQFF
CDR3 DNA: TGTGCCAGCTCACCCCTTCTCGACACGTACAATGAGCAGTTCTTC
D gene: NA
V gene: TRBV18
clone size: NA
J gene: TRBJ2-1

CDR3 protein: CASSLSRGLAQFF
CDR3 DNA: TGTGCCAGCAGTTTATCCCGGGGACTAGCTCAGTTCTTC
D gene: TRBD2
V gene: TRBV12-3/TRBV12-4
clone size: NA
J gene: TRBJ2-1

CDR3 protein: CASSSPGTGVKTQYF
CDR3 DNA: TGTGCCAGTAGTAGCCCCGGGACAGGGGTAAAGACCCAGTACTTC
D gene: TRBD1
V gene: TRBV19
clone size: NA
J gene: TRBJ2-5

CDR3 protein: CASSPGQQPNEQFF
CDR3 DNA: TGTGCCAGCAGCCCGGGACAGCAGCCGAATGAGCAGTTCTTC
D gene: TRBD1
V gene: TRBV5-4
clone size: NA
J gene: TRBJ2-1

CDR3 protein: CSVDGGRTGELFF
CDR3 DNA: TGCAGCGTTGATGGTGGCCGCACCGGGGAGCTGTTTTTT
D gene: NA
V gene: TRBV29-1
clone size: few
J gene: TRBJ2-2

CDR3 protein: CASSQASGQGFYEQYF
CDR3 DNA: TGCGCCAGCAGCCAAGCTTCCGGACAGGGTTTCTACGAGCAGTACTTC
D gene: TRBD1
V gene: TRBV4-1
clone size: NA
J gene: TRBJ2-7

CDR3 protein: CATSTGYNEQFF
CDR3 DNA: TGTGCCACCTCGACTGGATACAATGAGCAGTTCTTC
D gene: NA
V gene: TRBV13
clone size: NA
J gene: TRBJ2-1

CDR3 protein: CASRGTGSWETQYF
CDR3 DNA: TGTGCCAGCAGAGGAACAGGGAGTTGGGAGACCCAGTACTTC
D gene: NA
V gene: TRBV2
clone size: few
J gene: TRBJ2-5

CDR3 protein: CASSLGGGSSYNEQFF
CDR3 DNA: TGTGCCAGCAGTTTAGGCGGCGGGAGCTCCTACAATGAGCAGTTCTTC
D gene: TRBD2
V gene: TRBV28
clone size: once
J gene: TRBJ2-1

CDR3 protein: CASSLTDRGIGETQYF
CDR3 DNA: TGTGCCAGCTCGCTTACGGACAGGGGAATCGGAGAGACCCAGTACTTC
D gene: TRBD1
V gene: TRBV18
clone size: NA
J gene: TRBJ2-5

CDR3 protein: CASSFGATDTQYF
CDR3 DNA: TGCGCCAGCAGCTTCGGAGCCACAGATACGCAGTATTTT
D gene: NA
V gene: TRBV5-1
clone size: NA
J gene: TRBJ2-3

CDR3 protein: CASSVVGSGTYNEQFF
CDR3 DNA: TGTGCCAGCAGCGTCGTTGGAAGCGGGACCTACAATGAGCAGTTCTTC
D gene: TRBD2
V gene: TRBV9
clone size: NA
J gene: TRBJ2-1

CDR3 protein: CASSSTGTSNTEAFF
CDR3 DNA: TGTGCCAGCAGCTCTACCGGGACATCTAACACTGAAGCTTTCTTT
D gene: NA
V gene: TRBV4-2
clone size: NA
J gene: TRBJ1-1

CDR3 protein: CASSLRREYSEQFF
CDR3 DNA: TGTGCCAGCAGTTTACGGCGGGAGTATAGTGAGCAGTTCTTC
D gene: TRBD2
V gene: TRBV27
clone size: NA
J gene: TRBJ2-1

CDR3 protein: CAASGAQAEDTQYF
CDR3 DNA: TGTGCCGCGAGCGGGGCGCAAGCGGAAGATACGCAGTATTTT
D gene: TRBD2
V gene: TRBV10-3
clone size: NA
J gene: TRBJ2-3

CDR3 protein: CASSLVGLASEKLFF
CDR3 DNA: TGCGCCAGCAGCTTGGTTGGGCTGGCCTCTGAAAAACTGTTTTTT
D gene: NA
V gene: TRBV5-1
clone size: NA
J gene: TRBJ1-4

CDR3 protein: CSVDARGKETQYF
CDR3 DNA: TGCAGCGTTGACGCGAGAGGGAAAGAGACCCAGTACTTC
D gene: NA
V gene: TRBV29-1
clone size: NA
J gene: TRBJ2-5

CDR3 protein: CASSLDRANEKLFF
CDR3 DNA: TGCGCCAGCTCCCTGGACAGGGCCAATGAAAAACTGTTTTTT
D gene: TRBD1
V gene: TRBV5-1
clone size: NA
J gene: TRBJ1-4

CDR3 protein: CASSLNRIAGTEAFF
CDR3 DNA: TGTGCCAGCAGCTTGAACCGCATCGCGGGCACTGAAGCTTTCTTT
D gene: NA
V gene: TRBV7-9
clone size: NA
J gene: TRBJ1-1

CDR3 protein: CASSIGLAGTHEQFF
CDR3 DNA: TGTGCCAGTAGTATAGGACTAGCGGGAACGCATGAGCAGTTCTTC
D gene: TRBD2
V gene: TRBV19
clone size: NA
J gene: TRBJ2-1

CDR3 protein: CASSPPGGNTGELFF
CDR3 DNA: TGTGCCAGCAGCCCACCGGGGGGAAACACCGGGGAGCTGTTTTTT
D gene: TRBD2
V gene: TRBV7-3
clone size: NA
J gene: TRBJ2-2